One T cell receptor (beta chain) is described in this entry. Germline V CDR1 and CDR2: SNHLY, FYNNEI. Trimming stripped 4 bases from V and 8 bases from J, with 5 bases between. The CDR3 sequence is 11 residues long. One entry per CDR3 protein results from TCRdb running MiXCR on the multiplex PCR reads. The data show fewer than 200,000 distinct CDR3 sequences, with approximately 33% seen just once and approximately 3.9% held by the top ten. The data stem from a study of breast tumors, draining lymph nodes, adjacent tissues. Axillary draining lymph nodes of breast cancer patients supplied the node samples.

The sequencing input was axillary lymph node tissue. The sequence was obtained from a female donor with breast cancer. Some clones in this sample may be carry-over from other donors' samples. This rearrangement joins TRBV2 to TRBJ1-4, with TRBD1 as a possible D gene (5 bases). The DNA for the CDR3 is TGTGCCAGCAGTGGGGGGGAAAAACTGTTTTTT. It encodes CASSGGEKLFF.